Listed here are 17 T cell receptor beta chains from one sample, sequenced in a study of vaccination and CD4 T cells after COVID-19. One entry per CDR3 protein, called by TCRdb with MiXCR from the PCR reads. Of 12,000 to 15,000 distinct CDR3 sequences listed, over 65% were seen once; the top ten hold 1.1%. This material consisted of CD4+ T cells from blood, taken after SARS-CoV-2 vaccination. The receptors stem from a human donor who had recovered from COVID-19.

The rearrangement uses TRBV4-1 and TRBJ1-3; no clear D gene. The CDR3 has 18 amino acids. CDR1 and CDR2 (germline): MGHRA, YSYEKL. Trimming pared 1 base from V and 0 bases from J, leaving 16 bases between. CDR3 nucleotide sequence: TGCGCCAGCAGCCAAGTCTCTCAACGCAGGAGCTCTGGAAACACCATATATTTT. Its translation: CASSQVSQRRSSGNTIYF.

This rearrangement joins TRBV7-2 to TRBJ2-3, with TRBD1 identical over 11 bases. The V segment lost 6 bases and the J segment 3 bases; nucleotides outside the gene matches: 2. Germline loops: CDR1 SGHTA, CDR2 FQGNSA. This CDR3 is built from 14 residues. The CDR3 reads CASRRDRGTDTQYF. The DNA for the CDR3 is TGTGCCAGCAGGCGGGACAGGGGGACAGATACGCAGTATTTT.

This chain links TRBV7-6 with TRBJ2-7, with 13 bases that match TRBD2. This CDR3 spans 16 amino acids. Germline values: CDR1 SGHVS, CDR2 FNYEAQ. The ends lost 2 bases at V and 0 bases at J; junction bases unmatched: 1. The CDR3 DNA reads TGTGCCAGCAGCTTAACTAGCGGGAGGGCCTCCTACGAGCAGTACTTC. As protein: CASSLTSGRASYEQYF.

The chain recombines TRBV7-6 with TRBJ1-5; 7 bases map to TRBD1. The germline V gene has CDR1 SGHVS and CDR2 FNYEAQ. Trimming took 2 bases from V and 4 from J; bases not matched to a gene: 14. CDR3 length equals 18 residues. The CDR3 spells CASSLTPGGWGGNQPQHF. The CDR3 DNA follows: TGTGCCAGCAGCTTAACCCCAGGGGGGTGGGGGGGGAATCAGCCCCAGCATTTT. Full variable domain (rest looked up from reference TRBV7-6 and TRBJ1-5): GAGVSQSPRYKVTKRGQDVALRCDPISGHVSLYWYRQALGQGPEFLTYFNYEAQQDKSGLPNDRFSAERPEGSISTLTIQRTEQRDSAMYRCASSLTPGGWGGNQPQHFGDGTRLSIL.

This chain uses TRBV20-1 with TRBJ2-2, with TRBD2 as a possible D gene (5 bases). V was pared by 3 bases and J by 0 bases, with 11 bases between. Germline CDR1 reads DFQATT; CDR2 reads SNEGSKA (reference sequence). The CDR3 covers 15 residues. In DNA form, the CDR3 reads TGCAGTGCTAGGACCAGCGGCGCGAACACCGGGGAGCTGTTTTTT. It yields the protein CSARTSGANTGELFF.

The chain couples TRBV28 to TRBJ2-3; 11 nucleotides line up with TRBD2. Germline values: CDR1 MDHEN, CDR2 SYDVKM. The CDR3 is 17 residues long. J was trimmed by 3 bases and V by 5 bases; bases with no gene match: 10. The CDR3 spells CASSGQSGTSGTDTQYF. CDR3 sequence (DNA): TGTGCCAGCAGTGGACAGTCCGGGACTAGCGGTACAGATACGCAGTATTTT.

This chain links TRBV6-1 with TRBJ2-2; TRBD2 matches 7 bases. The germline CDR1 and CDR2 sequences are MNHNS and SASEGT. The CDR3 covers 17 residues. Germline trimming cut 7 bases from V and 3 bases from J; bases unmatched to any gene: 14. CDR3 bases: TGTGCCAGCACCCCCCTGGGTGGGAGGGCGGACACCGGGGAGCTGTTTTTT. Protein sequence: CASTPLGGRADTGELFF.

The chain carries TRBV7-2 and TRBJ2-5; D may be TRBD2 (5 bases). V was clipped by 4 bases and J by 1 base, with 16 bases between them. The germline V gene has CDR1 SGHTA and CDR2 FQGNSA. The CDR3 length is 16 residues. The CDR3 here is CASSSSYRAGQETQYF. CDR3 nucleotide sequence: TGTGCCAGCAGCTCCTCTTATCGGGCGGGCCAAGAGACCCAGTACTTC.

The gene calls are TRBV19 and TRBJ1-5, with 11 bases lining up with TRBD1. J lost 5 bases, V lost 5 bases, and 5 bases had no gene match. Per germline, CDR1 LNHDA and CDR2 SQIVND (reference sequence). This CDR3 is built from 15 residues. In DNA, the CDR3 is TGTGCCAGTAGTTCCGGACAGGGGGCTTATCAGCCCCAGCATTTT. Protein sequence: CASSSGQGAYQPQHF.

The chain is built from TRBV19 and TRBJ1-2; possibly TRBD1 for D (6 bases). The germline V gene encodes CDR1 LNHDA and CDR2 SQIVND (reference sequence). V lost 5 bases and J lost 0, with 13 bases in between. The CDR3 has 15 amino acids. The CDR3 loop is CASSPLDRANYGYTF. CDR3 DNA sequence: TGTGCCAGTAGTCCACTGGACAGAGCTAACTATGGCTACACCTTC.

This clonotype showed up just once. The rearrangement links TRBV2 to TRBJ1-5, with D possibly matching TRBD1 (5 bases). Germline CDR1 and CDR2: SNHLY and FYNNEI. Trimming took 6 bases from V and 3 from J, leaving 9 bases between them. The CDR3 contains 13 residues. The CDR3 here is CASRGTTNQPQHF. The CDR3 bases are TGTGCCAGCAGGGGGACGACCAATCAGCCCCAGCATTTT.

This sequence joins TRBV12-3 or TRBV12-4 and TRBJ1-2; D gene ambiguous. V was cut by 4 bases and J by 0 bases, with 3 bases left in between. The CDR3 loop spans 12 amino acids. This CDR3 reads CASSSSNYGYTF. CDR3 sequence (DNA): TGTGCCAGCAGTTCCTCTAACTATGGCTACACCTTC.

This clonotype was picked up a small number of times. The CDR3 region has the DNA TGTGCCAGCAGTTTATACGGGAACAATCAGCCCCAGCATTTT. Its protein is CASSLYGNNQPQHF. The chain carries TRBV27 and TRBJ1-5; D ambiguous. CDR3 size: 14 residues. The germline V gene encodes CDR1 MNHEY and CDR2 SMNVEV (reference sequence). Trimming took 1 base from V and 3 from J, leaving 7 bases between them.

CDR3 protein: CASTDRTSGNTIYF. In DNA, the CDR3 is TGTGCCAGCACTGATAGGACTTCTGGAAACACCATATATTTT. The chain employs TRBV6-1 and TRBJ1-3; no definite D call. CDR3 size: 14 residues. Trimming shortened V by 7 bases and J by 1 base, and 11 bases separated the two germline ends. The V gene's germline CDR1 is MNHNS and CDR2 SASEGT.

The V and J genes are TRBV27 and TRBJ1-6; the match to TRBD1 covers 7 bases. Per germline, CDR1 MNHEY and CDR2 SMNVEV (reference sequence). The CDR3 loop spans 15 amino acids. Germline trimming cut 3 bases from V and 5 bases from J; bases unmatched to any gene: 4. Written as DNA, the CDR3 is TGTGCCAGCAGTTTGGAGGGACAGAATAATTCACCCCTCCACTTT. Its translation: CASSLEGQNNSPLHF.

V and J are TRBV20-1 and TRBJ2-1, with 8 bases that match TRBD2. The V gene's germline CDR1 is DFQATT and CDR2 SNEGSKA (reference sequence). V was pared by 6 bases and J by 0 bases, with 1 base of the junction left unmatched. CDR3 length: 13 amino acids. The CDR3 loop is CSAGTSSYNEQFF. CDR3 nucleotides: TGCAGTGCCGGGACTAGCTCCTACAATGAGCAGTTCTTC.

V is TRBV7-3 and J is TRBJ2-2; D is undetermined. Trimming stripped 6 bases from V and 6 bases from J, with 8 bases between. There are 12 residues in the CDR3. CDR1 and CDR2 (germline): SGHTA, FQGTGA. The CDR3 region has the DNA TGTGCCAGCAGTGGTACTCCCGGGGAGCTGTTTTTT. Residues: CASSGTPGELFF.